One sample yielded the 21 T cell receptor beta chains listed below, sequenced in a study of a mutant IDH1 vaccine in newly diagnosed glioma (dated by TCRdb to the early 2020s). The time point label on this specimen signifies: week 11, during vaccination. Each vaccine dose was 300 ug of a 20-mer mutant IDH1 peptide in Montanide, given subcutaneously with topical imiquimod. The library was produced with the immunoSEQ multiplex PCR assay. This immuneACCESS table, as held by TCRdb, lists in-frame sequences with V and J called but not all clones. Of the missing ones, under half trace to an unresolved V gene in checked studies; the others have no known cause. The sample includes tens of thousands of clones, with 84% observed a single time. The ten largest clonotypes hold about 2.3% of the sample. No antigen has been identified for these receptors. Sequenced here: PBMCs, sampled from a glioma patient whose treatment included an IDH1 peptide vaccine. These receptor sequences come from a man aged 35-49 years with glioma.

This chain joins TRBV7-2 and TRBJ2-7; possibly TRBD2 for D (6 bases). V gave up 0 bases and J gave up 6 bases, with 18 bases separating them. Per germline, CDR1 SGHTA and CDR2 FQGNSA. The CDR3 runs 16 residues. CDR3 sequence (DNA): TGTGCCAGCAGCTTAGCCTCCGGAGGGAGTCCCATCGAGCAGTACTTC. Its translation: CASSLASGGSPIEQYF.

The chain uses TRBV7-2 and TRBJ2-7; D remains ambiguous. V lost 5 bases and J lost 0, with 20 bases in between. Germline CDR1 SGHTA, CDR2 FQGNSA. The length of the CDR3 is 17 residues. The CDR3 loop is CASSLPPRQVDSYEQYF. CDR3 DNA: TGTGCCAGCAGCCTGCCGCCGCGGCAGGTTGACTCCTACGAGCAGTACTTC.

V is TRBV14 and J is TRBJ2-5; a possible D gene is TRBD1 (5 bases). The V end lost 3 bases, the J end lost 5 bases, and 10 bases lay between the germline ends. The CDR3 sequence is 13 residues long. Germline assignment: CDR1 SGHDN and CDR2 FVKESK. The CDR3 nucleotides are TGTGCCAGCAGCCAGACCAGGGTGGAGACCCAGTACTTC. It translates to CASSQTRVETQYF.

This clone was detected only once. The V gene is TRBV10-2, the J gene TRBJ2-7; the D is unclear. Germline V gives CDR1 WSHSY, CDR2 SAAADI. This CDR3 contains 13 residues. The V end lost 2 bases, the J end lost 4 bases, and 9 bases lay between the germline ends. CDR3 region: CASSETARYEQYF. DNA of the CDR3: TGCGCCAGCAGTGAGACGGCGCGATACGAGCAGTACTTC.

This clone was detected a few times. The chain combines TRBV5-6 with TRBJ1-2, with D uncertain. Germline CDR1 SGHDT, CDR2 YYEEEE. The CDR3 extends over 11 amino acids. Trimming took 1 base from V and 4 from J, leaving 2 bases between them. This CDR3 is CASSLSYGYTF. In DNA, the CDR3 is TGTGCCAGCAGCTTGAGCTATGGCTACACCTTC.

CDR3 region: CASSSNRARVEKLFF. In DNA, the CDR3 is TGTGCCAGCAGTAGTAACAGGGCCAGGGTCGAAAAACTGTTTTTT. This chain uses TRBV27 with TRBJ1-4; D perhaps matches TRBD1 (6 bases). In germline, CDR1 is MNHEY, CDR2 SMNVEV (reference sequence). The CDR3 length is 15 residues. V lost 5 bases and J 8 bases, leaving 18 bases between the germline ends.

The chain combines TRBV7-9 with TRBJ2-4; D remains unclear. The CDR3 runs 16 residues. Germline V gene data show CDR1 as SEHNR and CDR2 as FQNEAQ (reference sequence). Deletions cut 6 bases from V and 0 bases from J, with 15 bases between. The CDR3 spells CASSLSVPIAKNIQYF. The CDR3 nucleotides are TGTGCCAGCAGTCTATCCGTCCCCATAGCCAAAAACATTCAGTACTTC.

The chain uses TRBV7-9 and TRBJ2-7, with 7 bases that match TRBD1. Germline V gene lookup returns CDR1 SEHNR and CDR2 FQNEAQ (reference sequence). This CDR3 region has 15 residues. The junction had 11 bases not matched to a gene; V was cut back by 5 bases and J by 4 bases. CDR3 region: CASSRQGPERYEQYF. CDR3 nucleotides: TGTGCCAGCAGCAGACAGGGACCAGAGCGGTACGAGCAGTACTTC. Looking up the rest from reference TRBV7-9 and TRBJ2-7 gives the full variable domain: DTGVSQNPRHKITKRGQNVTFRCDPISEHNRLYWYRQTLGQGPEFLTYFQNEAQLEKSRLLSDRFSAERPKGSFSTLEIQRTEQGDSAMYLCASSRQGPERYEQYFGPGTRLTVT.

The chain carries TRBV25-1 and TRBJ1-2; a weak D match, TRBD1 (5 bases). Germline loops: CDR1 MGHDK, CDR2 SYGVNS. V was shortened by 5 bases and J by 3 bases, with 16 bases between the two germline ends. This CDR3 has 15 amino acids. The CDR3 sequence: CASSFDRTGHYGYTF. For the CDR3, the DNA is TGTGCCAGCAGTTTCGACAGAACTGGCCACTATGGCTACACCTTC.

The V call is TRBV5-1, the J call TRBJ1-3; D perhaps matches TRBD1 (6 bases). The CDR3 totals 14 residues. Trimming stripped 4 bases from V and 7 bases from J, with 15 bases between. Germline V gene sequence: CDR1 SGHRS, CDR2 YFSETQ. CDR3 residues: CASSQDRSRNTIYF. The CDR3 nucleotides are TGCGCCAGCAGCCAAGACAGGAGTAGGAACACCATATATTTT.

This rearrangement joins TRBV6-5 to TRBJ2-1, with D perhaps matching TRBD2 (6 bases). CDR1 MNHEY and CDR2 SVGAGI come from the germline V gene. The V and J ends lost 2 bases and 7 bases respectively, with 12 bases between them. This CDR3 spans 14 amino acids. The CDR3 here is CASSYTILANEQFF. CDR3 sequence (DNA): TGTGCCAGCAGTTACACTATACTAGCTAATGAGCAGTTCTTC.

This chain links TRBV6-5 with TRBJ1-2; TRBD1 might be the D (6 bases). Per the germline V gene, CDR1 is MNHEY and CDR2 is SVGAGI. The CDR3 is made up of 16 amino acids. The V end was cut by 4 bases, the J end by 6 bases, with 21 bases between. DNA of the CDR3: TGTGCCAGCAGTTCTAGGGGGGGGCAAATAGGGAATGGCTACACCTTC. Its translation is CASSSRGGQIGNGYTF.

CDR3 in amino acids: CASRGLKGPRNEQFF. The CDR3 nucleotides read TGTGCCAGCAGGGGTCTCAAGGGCCCTAGAAATGAGCAGTTCTTC. The chain combines TRBV2 with TRBJ2-1; D not resolved. The V end was cut by 6 bases, the J end by 7 bases, with 19 bases between. The length of the CDR3 is 15 residues. From germline, CDR1 is SNHLY and CDR2 FYNNEI.

The CDR3 here is CASRADGAGEWGTQYF. CDR3 nucleotides: TGTGCCAGCAGGGCAGACGGAGCGGGAGAATGGGGTACGCAGTATTTT. The V gene is TRBV2, the J gene TRBJ2-3; TRBD2 matches 8 bases. Losses at the gene ends were 6 bases for V and 8 bases for J; bases not matched to a gene: 16. Germline CDR1 is SNHLY and CDR2 is FYNNEI. The CDR3 is 16 amino acids.

There are a few counts of this clone. V gene TRBV10-3 combines with J gene TRBJ2-1, with 10 positions matching TRBD2. Germline CDR1 reads ENHRY; CDR2 reads SYGVKD. V lost 10 bases to trimming and J lost 9 bases; unmatched junction nucleotides: 12. The CDR3 runs 14 residues. The CDR3 DNA follows: TGTGCCAGCTCTAGCGGGAGAGAGTCTCGTGAGCAGTTCTTC. This sequence encodes CASSSGRESREQFF.

The J gene is TRBJ2-2, the V gene TRBV5-1; 9 positions agree with TRBD1. The CDR3 is 14 amino acids. Germline lookup yields CDR1 SGHRS and CDR2 YFSETQ. The junction had 6 bases not matched to a gene; V was cut back by 7 bases and J by 5 bases. The CDR3 DNA is TGCGCCAGCTGGGGACAGGGAGTAACCGGGGAGCTGTTTTTT. Translating gives CASWGQGVTGELFF.

In its sample, this clone was seen a few times. The chain joins TRBV6-1 to TRBJ2-3, with unresolved D. Between the trimmed V and J ends, which lost 6 bases and 6 bases, there was a span of 16 bases. Germline V gene data show CDR1 as MNHNS and CDR2 as SASEGT. This CDR3 contains 14 residues. This CDR3 reads CASRTAVLSDTQYF. In DNA form, the CDR3 reads TGTGCCAGCAGGACGGCCGTTTTATCCGATACGCAGTATTTT.

The chain joins TRBV4-2 to TRBJ2-5; TRBD2 aligns across 9 bases. The germline V gene encodes CDR1 LGHNA and CDR2 YNFKEQ. The CDR3 extends over 16 amino acids. J lost 1 base, V lost 2 bases, and 5 bases had no gene match. The CDR3 here is CASSQFLAGAQETQYF. In DNA, the CDR3 is TGTGCCAGCAGCCAATTCTTAGCGGGAGCCCAAGAGACCCAGTACTTC.

The J gene is TRBJ1-1, the V gene TRBV15, with a tentative D call TRBD1 (5 bases). The CDR3 loop spans 14 amino acids. Trimming cost V 4 bases and J 0 bases, with 9 bases left between them. Germline CDR1 reads LNHNV; CDR2 reads YYDKDF (reference sequence). CDR3 protein: CATSIGHLNTEAFF. In DNA form, the CDR3 reads TGTGCCACCAGCATCGGACACTTGAACACTGAAGCTTTCTTT.

This chain's CDR3 is CASRLIAPYNEQFF. In DNA, the CDR3 is TGTGCCAGCAGGCTTATCGCACCCTACAATGAGCAGTTCTTC. The V and J genes are TRBV27 and TRBJ2-1; D ambiguous. CDR1 is MNHEY and CDR2 is SMNVEV in the germline V gene (reference sequence). Between the trimmed V and J ends, which lost 6 bases and 2 bases, there was a span of 11 bases. This CDR3 spans 14 amino acids.

The chain has TRBV4-2 and TRBJ2-3; possible D gene TRBD1, 5 bases. CDR1 is LGHNA, CDR2 YNFKEQ, per germline. V shed 1 base and J shed 2 bases, with 19 bases lying between them. The CDR3 length is 18 residues. This CDR3 is CASSQGWMAGRDTDTQYF. In DNA, the CDR3 is TGTGCCAGCAGCCAAGGCTGGATGGCTGGCAGGGACACAGATACGCAGTATTTT.